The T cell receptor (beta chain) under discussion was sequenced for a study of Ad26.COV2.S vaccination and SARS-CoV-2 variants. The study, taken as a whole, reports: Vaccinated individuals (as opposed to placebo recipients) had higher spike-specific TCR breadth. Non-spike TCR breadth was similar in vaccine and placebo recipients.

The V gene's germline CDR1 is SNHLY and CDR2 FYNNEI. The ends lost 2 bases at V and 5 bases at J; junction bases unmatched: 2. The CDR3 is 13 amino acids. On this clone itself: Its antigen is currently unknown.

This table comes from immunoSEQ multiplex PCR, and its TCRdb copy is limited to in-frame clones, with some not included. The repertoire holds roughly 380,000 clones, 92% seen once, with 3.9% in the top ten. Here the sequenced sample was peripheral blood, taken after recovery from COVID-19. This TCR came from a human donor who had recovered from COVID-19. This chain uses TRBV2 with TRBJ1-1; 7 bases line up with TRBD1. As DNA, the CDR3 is TGTGCCAGCAGTGAAACAGGGGAAACTGAAGCTTTCTTT. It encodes CASSETGETEAFF. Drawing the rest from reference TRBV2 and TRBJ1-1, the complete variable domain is EPEVTQTPSHQVTQMGQEVILRCVPISNHLYFYWYRQILGQKVEFLVSFYNNEISEKSEIFDDQFSVERPDGSNFTLKIRSTKLEDSAMYFCASSETGETEAFFGQGTRLTVV.